This T cell receptor beta chain emerged from a study of T cells expressing NK-cell markers. The wider study: CD3+CD56+NKG2C+, CD3+CD56+NKG2C- and CD3+CD56-NKG2C+ T cells, once sorted, supplied the TCR beta repertoires.

CDR3 length equals 16 residues. CDR1 SGHKS and CDR2 YYEKEE come from the germline V gene (reference sequence). TCRdb re-called the 5' RACE reads and catalogs CDR3 proteins one per entry, DNA excluded. The table for this sample gives about 550,000 distinct CDR3 sequences. The chain has TRBV5-5 and TRBJ2-3; TCRdb names TRBD2, which stays unverified in the absence of DNA. The source is a man aged 18 to 30 in good health. The specimen was blood T cells: a sorted CD56 or NKG2C T cell subset, CD4+ or CD8+ T cells, or bulk PBMC T cells (not recorded which). CDR3 region: CASSRGTSGSSDTQYF.